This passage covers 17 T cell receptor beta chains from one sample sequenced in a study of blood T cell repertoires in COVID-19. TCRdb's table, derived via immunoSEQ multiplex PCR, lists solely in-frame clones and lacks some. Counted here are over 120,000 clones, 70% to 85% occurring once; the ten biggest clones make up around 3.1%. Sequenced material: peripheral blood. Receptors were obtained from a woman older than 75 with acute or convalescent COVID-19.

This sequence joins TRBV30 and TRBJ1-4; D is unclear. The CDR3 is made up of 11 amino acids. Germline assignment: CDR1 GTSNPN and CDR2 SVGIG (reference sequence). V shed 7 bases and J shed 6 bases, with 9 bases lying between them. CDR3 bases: TGTGCCTCCCGAGGGTATGAAAAACTGTTTTTT. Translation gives CASRGYEKLFF. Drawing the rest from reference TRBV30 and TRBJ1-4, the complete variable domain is SQTIHQWPATLVQPVGSPLSLECTVEGTSNPNLYWYRQAAGRGLQLLFYSVGIGQISSEVPQNLSASRPQDRQFILSSKKLLLSDSGFYLCASRGYEKLFFGSGTQLSVL.

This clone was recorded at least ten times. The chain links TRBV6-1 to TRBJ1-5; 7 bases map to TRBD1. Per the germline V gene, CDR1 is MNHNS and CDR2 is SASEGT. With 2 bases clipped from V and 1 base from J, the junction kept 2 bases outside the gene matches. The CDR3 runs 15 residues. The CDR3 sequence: CASSERGQSNQPQHF. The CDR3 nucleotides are TGTGCCAGCAGTGAAAGGGGACAGAGCAATCAGCCCCAGCATTTT.

CDR3 nucleotide sequence: TGTGCCACCAGCCCTACGAACACTGAAGCTTTCTTT. Residues: CATSPTNTEAFF. The chain joins TRBV15 to TRBJ1-1; D unresolved. Germline-derived CDR1 and CDR2 are LNHNV and YYDKDF (reference sequence). The V end lost 5 bases, the J end lost 1 base, and 5 bases lay between the germline ends. The length of the CDR3 is 12 residues.

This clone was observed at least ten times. DNA of the CDR3: TGCGCCAGCAGCCAAGACAGATATAGCAATCAGCCCCAGCATTTT. It is translated as CASSQDRYSNQPQHF. The rearrangement joins TRBV4-3 to TRBJ1-5; D uncertain. V dropped 0 bases and J dropped 0 bases, with 6 bases sitting between them. This CDR3 comprises 15 residues. Per the germline V gene, CDR1 is LGHNA and CDR2 is YSLEER.

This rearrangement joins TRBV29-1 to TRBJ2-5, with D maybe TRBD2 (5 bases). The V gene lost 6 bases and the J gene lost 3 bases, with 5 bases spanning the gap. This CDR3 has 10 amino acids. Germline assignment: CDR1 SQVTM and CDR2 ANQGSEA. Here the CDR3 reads CSVREETQYF. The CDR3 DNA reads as TGCAGCGTGAGGGAAGAGACCCAGTACTTC.

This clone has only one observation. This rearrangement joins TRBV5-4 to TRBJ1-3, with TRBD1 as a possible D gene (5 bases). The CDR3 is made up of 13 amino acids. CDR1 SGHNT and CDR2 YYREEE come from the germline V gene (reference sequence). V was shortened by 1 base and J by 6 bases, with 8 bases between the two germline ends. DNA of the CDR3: TGTGCCAGCAGCTTGAAGGGGATAAACACCATATATTTT. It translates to CASSLKGINTIYF.

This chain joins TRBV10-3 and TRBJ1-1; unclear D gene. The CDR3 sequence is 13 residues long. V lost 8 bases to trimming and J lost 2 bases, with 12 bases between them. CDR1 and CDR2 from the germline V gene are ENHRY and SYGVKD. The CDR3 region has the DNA TGTGCCATCGTTACCCCAGGAAACACTGAAGCTTTCTTT. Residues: CAIVTPGNTEAFF.

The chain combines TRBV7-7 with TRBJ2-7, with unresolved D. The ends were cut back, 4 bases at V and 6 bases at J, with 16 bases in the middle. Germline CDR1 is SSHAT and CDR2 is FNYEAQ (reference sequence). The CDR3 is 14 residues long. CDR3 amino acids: CASSSTRSSTEQYF. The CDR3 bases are TGTGCCAGCAGCTCGACCCGCTCTAGTACCGAGCAGTACTTC.

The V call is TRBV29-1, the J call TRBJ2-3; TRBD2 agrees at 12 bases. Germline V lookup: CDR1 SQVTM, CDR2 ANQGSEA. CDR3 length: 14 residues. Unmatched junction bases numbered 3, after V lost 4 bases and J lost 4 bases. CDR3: CSVVLAGGPDTQYF. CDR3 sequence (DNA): TGCAGCGTTGTTCTAGCGGGGGGGCCAGATACGCAGTATTTT.

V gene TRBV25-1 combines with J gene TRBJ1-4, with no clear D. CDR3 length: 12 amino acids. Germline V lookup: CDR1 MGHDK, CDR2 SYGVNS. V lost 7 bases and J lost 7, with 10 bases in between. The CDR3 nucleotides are TGTGCCAGCAAGCGTTCGGGTGAAAAACTGTTTTTT. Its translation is CASKRSGEKLFF.

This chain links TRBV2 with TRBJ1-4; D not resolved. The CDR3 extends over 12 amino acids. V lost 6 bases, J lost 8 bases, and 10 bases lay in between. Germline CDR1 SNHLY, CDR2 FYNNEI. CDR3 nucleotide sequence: TGTGCCAGCAGGCCGGGATGGGAAAAACTGTTTTTT. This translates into CASRPGWEKLFF.

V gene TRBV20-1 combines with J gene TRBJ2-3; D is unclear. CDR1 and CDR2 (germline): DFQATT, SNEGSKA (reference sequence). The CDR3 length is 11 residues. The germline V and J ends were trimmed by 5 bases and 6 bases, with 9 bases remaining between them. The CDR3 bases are TGCAGTGCTCAAACGGAGGATACGCAGTATTTT. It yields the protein CSAQTEDTQYF.

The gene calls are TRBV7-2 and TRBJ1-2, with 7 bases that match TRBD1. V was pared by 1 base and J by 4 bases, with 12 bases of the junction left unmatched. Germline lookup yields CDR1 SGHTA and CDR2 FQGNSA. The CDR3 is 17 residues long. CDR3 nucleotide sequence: TGTGCCAGCAGCTTAGAAAGGAGACAGGGCGTGCGCTATGGCTACACCTTC. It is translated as CASSLERRQGVRYGYTF.

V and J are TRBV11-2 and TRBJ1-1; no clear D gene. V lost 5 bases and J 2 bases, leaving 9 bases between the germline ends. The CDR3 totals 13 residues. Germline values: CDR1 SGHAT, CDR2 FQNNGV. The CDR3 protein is CASSPLANTEAFF. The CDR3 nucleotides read TGTGCCAGCAGCCCTTTGGCCAACACTGAAGCTTTCTTT. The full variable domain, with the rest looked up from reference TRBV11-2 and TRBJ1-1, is EAGVAQSPRYKIIEKRQSVAFWCNPISGHATLYWYQQILGQGPKLLIQFQNNGVVDDSQLPKDRFSAERLKGVDSTLKIQPAKLEDSAVYLCASSPLANTEAFFGQGTRLTVV.

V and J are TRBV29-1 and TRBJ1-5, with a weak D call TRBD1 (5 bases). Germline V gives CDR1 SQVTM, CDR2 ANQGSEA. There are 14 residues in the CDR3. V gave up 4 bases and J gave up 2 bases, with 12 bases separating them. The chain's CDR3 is CSVATDLGNQPQHF. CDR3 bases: TGCAGCGTTGCGACAGACCTAGGCAATCAGCCCCAGCATTTT.

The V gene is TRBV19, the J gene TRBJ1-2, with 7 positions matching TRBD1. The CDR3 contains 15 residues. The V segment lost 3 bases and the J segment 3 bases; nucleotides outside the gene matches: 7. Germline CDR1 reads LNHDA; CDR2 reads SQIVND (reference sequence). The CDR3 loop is CASSMKGAPYYGYTF. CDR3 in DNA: TGTGCCAGTAGTATGAAGGGGGCACCCTACTATGGCTACACCTTC.

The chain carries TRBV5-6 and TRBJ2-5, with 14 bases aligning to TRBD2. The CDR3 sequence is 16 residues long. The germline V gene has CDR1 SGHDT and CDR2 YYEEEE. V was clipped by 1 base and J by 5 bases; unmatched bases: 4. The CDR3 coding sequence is TGTGCCAGCAGCTTGCGACTAGCGGGGGGGCCGGAGACCCAGTACTTC. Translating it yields CASSLRLAGGPETQYF.